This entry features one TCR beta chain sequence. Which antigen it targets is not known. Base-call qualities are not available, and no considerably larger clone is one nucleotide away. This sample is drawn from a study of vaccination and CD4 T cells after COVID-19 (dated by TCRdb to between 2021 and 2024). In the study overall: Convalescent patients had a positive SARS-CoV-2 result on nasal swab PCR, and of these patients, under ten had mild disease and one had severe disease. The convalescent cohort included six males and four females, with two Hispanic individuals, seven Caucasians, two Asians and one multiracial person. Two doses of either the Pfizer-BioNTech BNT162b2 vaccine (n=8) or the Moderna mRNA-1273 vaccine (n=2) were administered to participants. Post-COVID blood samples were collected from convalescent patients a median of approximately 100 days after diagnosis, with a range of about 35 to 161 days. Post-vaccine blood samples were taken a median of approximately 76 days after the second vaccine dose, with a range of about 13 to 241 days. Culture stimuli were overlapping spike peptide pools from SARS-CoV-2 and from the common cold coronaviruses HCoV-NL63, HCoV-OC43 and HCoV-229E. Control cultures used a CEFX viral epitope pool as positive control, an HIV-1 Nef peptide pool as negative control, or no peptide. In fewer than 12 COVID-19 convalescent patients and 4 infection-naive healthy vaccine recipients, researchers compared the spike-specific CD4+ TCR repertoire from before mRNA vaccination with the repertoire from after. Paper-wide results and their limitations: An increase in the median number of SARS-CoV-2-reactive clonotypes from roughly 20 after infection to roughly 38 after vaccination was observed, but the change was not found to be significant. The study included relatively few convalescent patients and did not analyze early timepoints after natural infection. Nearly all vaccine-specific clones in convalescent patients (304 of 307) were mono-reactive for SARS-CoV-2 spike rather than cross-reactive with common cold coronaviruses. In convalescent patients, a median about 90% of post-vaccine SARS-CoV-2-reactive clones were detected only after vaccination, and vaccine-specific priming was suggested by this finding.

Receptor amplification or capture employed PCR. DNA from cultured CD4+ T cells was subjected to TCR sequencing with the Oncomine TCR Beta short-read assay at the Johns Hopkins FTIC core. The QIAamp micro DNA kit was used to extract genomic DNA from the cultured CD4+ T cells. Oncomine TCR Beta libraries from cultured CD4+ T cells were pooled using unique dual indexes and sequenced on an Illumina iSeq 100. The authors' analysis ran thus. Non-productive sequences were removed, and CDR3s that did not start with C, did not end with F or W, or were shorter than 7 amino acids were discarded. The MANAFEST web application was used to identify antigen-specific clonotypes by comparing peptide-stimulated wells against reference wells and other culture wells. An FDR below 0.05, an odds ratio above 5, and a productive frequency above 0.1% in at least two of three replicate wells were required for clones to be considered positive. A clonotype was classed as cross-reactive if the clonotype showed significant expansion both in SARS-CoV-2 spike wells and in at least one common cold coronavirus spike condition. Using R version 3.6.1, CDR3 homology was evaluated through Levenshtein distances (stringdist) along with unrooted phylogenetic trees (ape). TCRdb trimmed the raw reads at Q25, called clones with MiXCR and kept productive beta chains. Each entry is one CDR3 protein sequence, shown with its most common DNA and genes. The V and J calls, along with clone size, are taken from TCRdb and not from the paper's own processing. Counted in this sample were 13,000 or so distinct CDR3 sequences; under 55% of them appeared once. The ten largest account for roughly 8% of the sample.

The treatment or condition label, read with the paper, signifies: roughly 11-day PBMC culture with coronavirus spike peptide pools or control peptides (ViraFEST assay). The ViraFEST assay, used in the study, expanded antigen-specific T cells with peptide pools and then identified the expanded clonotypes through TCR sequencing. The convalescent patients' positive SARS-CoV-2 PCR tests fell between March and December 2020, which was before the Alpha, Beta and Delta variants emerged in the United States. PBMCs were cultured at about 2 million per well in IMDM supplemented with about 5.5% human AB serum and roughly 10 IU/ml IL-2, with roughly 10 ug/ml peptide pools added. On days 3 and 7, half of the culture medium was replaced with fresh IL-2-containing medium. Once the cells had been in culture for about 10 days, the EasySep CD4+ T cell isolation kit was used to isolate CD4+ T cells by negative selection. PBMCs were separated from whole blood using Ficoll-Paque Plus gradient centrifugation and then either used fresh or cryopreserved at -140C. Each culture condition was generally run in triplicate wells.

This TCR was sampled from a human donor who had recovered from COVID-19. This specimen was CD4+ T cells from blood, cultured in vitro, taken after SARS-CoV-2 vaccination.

The nucleotide sequence is TGTGCCATCAAAAATCCAGATATGCACGAGCAGTACTTC. Its product reads: CAIKNPDMHEQYF. Recombination linked TRBV10-3 to TRBJ2-7; no confident D gene assignment can be made. There are 13 amino acids in the CDR3, from cysteine to phenylalanine inclusive. This entry keeps only the CDR3 DNA: 39 bases, framed from base 1. V lost 7 bases and J lost 5 bases; the stretch between them is 15 bases long. CDR1 and CDR2 are read off the germline V gene as ENHRY and SYGVKD.